This T cell receptor (beta chain) was sequenced during a study of T-cell reconstitution after alpha-beta-depleted transplantation in children. This sample's TCRbeta library carried unique molecular identifier barcodes. Using its own MiXCR run on the PCR reads, TCRdb lists one record per CDR3 protein. The data contain 150,000 to 200,000 distinct CDR3 sequences, over 5.5% of them singletons. The CDR3 is 12 residues long. V was shortened by 2 bases and J by 5 bases, with 6 bases between the two germline ends. CDR1 is MNHEY and CDR2 is SVGAGI in the germline V gene. Ten or more counts support this clonotype.

V is TRBV6-5 and J is TRBJ1-2; no clear D gene. The sequence was obtained from a human donor who donated a stem cell graft to a child with Wiskott-Aldrich syndrome. This specimen was PBMCs from the stem cell graft donor, taken from the stem cell graft. For the CDR3, the DNA is TGTGCCAGCAGTTACATAGGGTATGGCTACACCTTC. Translating gives CASSYIGYGYTF.